The sample holds one count of the clone carrying this T cell receptor (beta chain). Antigen: not known. The data derive from a study of T cells in localized non-small cell lung cancer. Study-wide points: Adjacent lung held a median roughly 50 of the top 100 tumor clones.

Clones were read by immunoSEQ multiplex PCR, and TCRdb kept only the in-frame ones, dropping some. The sample shows tens of thousands of clones, about 90% of them seen only once. This CDR3 contains 15 residues. V lost 6 bases and J lost 0, with 12 bases in between. Germline assignment: CDR1 LNHNV and CDR2 YYDKDF (reference sequence). The gene calls are TRBV15 and TRBJ1-3, with D perhaps matching TRBD1 (5 bases). This clonotype was sampled from a woman aged 35 to 69 with stage III lung adenocarcinoma. Source: peripheral blood mononuclear cells, taken before any cancer treatment. The DNA of the CDR3 is TGTGCCACCAGTATAGGGGCGGTCTCTGGAAACACCATATATTTT. Translation: CATSIGAVSGNTIYF.